Included here is one T cell receptor beta chain sequence, with context. The CDR3 is 12 amino acids. Trimming shortened V by 2 bases and J by 4 bases, and 5 bases separated the two germline ends. Germline V gives CDR1 SGHVS, CDR2 FQNEAQ. This entry comes from a study of T cell changes during pregnancy in multiple sclerosis. Repertoires were generated with immunoSEQ multiplex PCR, while TCRdb's copy carries only in-frame clones and drops some. The sample lists about 52,000 clones, roughly 90% seen once, with approximately 0.15% in the top ten. Sample: CD4+ T cells from peripheral blood mononuclear cells, taken after pregnancy. This chain joins TRBV7-8 and TRBJ2-5; a possible D gene is TRBD1 (5 bases). The sequence derives from a female donor in good health, enrolled as a control in a pregnancy study. The CDR3 sequence: CASSLQGETQYF. The CDR3 DNA reads as TGTGCCAGCAGCTTACAGGGAGAGACCCAGTACTTC.